The text below deals with one T cell receptor beta chain. Its antigen is currently unknown. UMIs containing a 6-nucleotide sample barcode were added via template switching. Reprocessing the 5' RACE reads, TCRdb reports a single entry for every CDR3 protein and omits DNA. The table for this sample gives 300,000 to 400,000 distinct CDR3 sequences. This entry is derived from a study of monozygotic twins with inflammatory bowel disease. With no T cell sorting beforehand, total RNA was isolated from whole blood. Broader study findings: Repertoire likeness was no different across concordant and discordant twins, perhaps owing to restricted power. Variability may have been added to patient repertoires by differing immunosuppressive treatments.

What was sequenced was blood. The clonotype originates from a human donor with ulcerative colitis or Crohn's disease, or a healthy co-twin of an affected twin (not recorded which).

This CDR3 reads CASSYRDSRYEQYF. This sequence joins TRBV13 and TRBJ2-7; as DNA is missing, the TRBD2 call by TCRdb cannot be tested. The CDR3 is 14 residues long. Germline assignment: CDR1 PRHDT and CDR2 FYEKMQ (reference sequence). The complete variable domain, with remaining parts taken from reference TRBV13 and TRBJ2-7, reads AAGVIQSPRHLIKEKRETATLKCYPIPRHDTVYWYQQGPGQDPQFLISFYEKMQSDKGSIPDRFSAQQFSDYHSELNMSSLELGDSALYFCASSYRDSRYEQYFGPGTRLTVT.